This TCR beta chain was captured in a study of T cell changes during pregnancy in multiple sclerosis. Sequencing used immunoSEQ multiplex PCR; TCRdb keeps in-frame clones, though not all of them. The sample contains about 59,000 clones, approximately 90% of which appear only once. Germline V gene sequence: CDR1 MNHEY, CDR2 SMNVEV (reference sequence). The V gene lost 3 bases and the J gene lost 2 bases, with 13 bases spanning the gap. The CDR3 length is 15 residues. This TCR was recovered from a female donor in good health, enrolled as a control in a pregnancy study. This specimen was peripheral blood, taken in the first trimester of pregnancy. This sequence joins TRBV27 and TRBJ1-2; D perhaps matches TRBD1 (5 bases). The CDR3 spells CASSFSRGRNYGYTF. CDR3 DNA sequence: TGTGCCAGCAGTTTCAGTAGGGGTCGGAACTATGGCTACACCTTC.